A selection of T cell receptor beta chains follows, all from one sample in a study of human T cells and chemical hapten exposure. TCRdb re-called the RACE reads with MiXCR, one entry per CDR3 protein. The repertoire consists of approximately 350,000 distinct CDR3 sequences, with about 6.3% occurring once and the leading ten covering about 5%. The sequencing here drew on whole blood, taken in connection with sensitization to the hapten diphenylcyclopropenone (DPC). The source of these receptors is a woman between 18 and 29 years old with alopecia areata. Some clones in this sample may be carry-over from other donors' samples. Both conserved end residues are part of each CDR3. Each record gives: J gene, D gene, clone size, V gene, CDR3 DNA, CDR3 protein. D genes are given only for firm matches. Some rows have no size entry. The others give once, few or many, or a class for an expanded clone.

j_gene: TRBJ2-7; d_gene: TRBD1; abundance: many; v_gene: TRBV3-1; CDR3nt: TGTGCCAGCAGCCACCCACTACAGGGGGGAACCTACGAGCAGTACTTC; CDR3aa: CASSHPLQGGTYEQYF
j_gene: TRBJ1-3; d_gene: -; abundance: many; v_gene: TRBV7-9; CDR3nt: TGTGCCAGCAGGTCCGCCGGGCCCCTGGAAAACACCATATATTTT; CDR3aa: CASRSAGPLENTIYF
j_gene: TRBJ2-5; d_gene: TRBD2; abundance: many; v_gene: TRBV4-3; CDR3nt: TGCGCCAGCAGTCGAAAGGCTTTAGGGAGCGGGGGGGCCTTTGAGACCCAGTACTTC; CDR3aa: CASSRKALGSGGAFETQYF
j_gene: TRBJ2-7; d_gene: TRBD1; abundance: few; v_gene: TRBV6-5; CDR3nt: TGTGCCAGCAGTTACCTGGGACAGTCCCCCTACGAGCAGTACTTC; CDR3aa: CASSYLGQSPYEQYF
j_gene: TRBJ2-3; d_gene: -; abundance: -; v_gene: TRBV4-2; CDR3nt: TGTGCCAGCAGCCAAGAAAGCGGAAGCACAGATACGCAGTATTTT; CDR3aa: CASSQESGSTDTQYF
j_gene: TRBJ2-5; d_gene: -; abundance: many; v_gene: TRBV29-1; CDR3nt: TGCAGCGTTGAAGGGAGTGCGGCCCAGTACTTC; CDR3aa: CSVEGSAAQYF
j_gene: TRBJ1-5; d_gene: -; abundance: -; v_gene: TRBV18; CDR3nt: TGTGCCAGCTCACCAAATAATAGGGCCCGCAATCAGCCCCAGCATTTT; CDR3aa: CASSPNNRARNQPQHF
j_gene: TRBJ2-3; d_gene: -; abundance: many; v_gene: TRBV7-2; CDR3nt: TGTGCCAGCAGCTTAGATCGGTCACCCTCAGGTTTT; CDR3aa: CASSLDRSPSGF
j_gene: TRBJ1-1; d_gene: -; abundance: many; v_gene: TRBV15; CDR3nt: TGTGCCACCAGCAGAAAGCAGAACACTGAAGCTTTCTTT; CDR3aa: CATSRKQNTEAFF
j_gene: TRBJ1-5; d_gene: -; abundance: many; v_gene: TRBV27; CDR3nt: TGTGCCAGCACTCCGTCCGTGGGCGGTCAGCCCCAGCATTTT; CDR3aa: CASTPSVGGQPQHF
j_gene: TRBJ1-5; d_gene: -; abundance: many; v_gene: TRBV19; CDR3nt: TGTGCCAGTAGTATGTCGGGCGGCCCGGGCAGCAATCAGCCCCAGCATTTT; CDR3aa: CASSMSGGPGSNQPQHF
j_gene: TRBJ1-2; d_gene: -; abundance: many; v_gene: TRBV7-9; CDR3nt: TGTGCCAGCAGCTTAGATCTGCCGGGGCTTAACTATGGCTACACCTTC; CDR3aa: CASSLDLPGLNYGYTF
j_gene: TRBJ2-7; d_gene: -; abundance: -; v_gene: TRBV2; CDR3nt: TGTGCCAGCAGCGCCCGGCCAGAGCAGTACTTC; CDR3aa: CASSARPEQYF
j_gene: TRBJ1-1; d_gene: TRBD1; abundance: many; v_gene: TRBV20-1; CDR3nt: TGCAGTGCTTTACGACCCTTATACTGGACAGGGAGATCCATGAACACTGAAGCTTTCTTT; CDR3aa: CSALRPLYWTGRSMNTEAFF
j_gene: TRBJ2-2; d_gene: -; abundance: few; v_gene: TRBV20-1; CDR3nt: TGCAGTGCTGAACAGGGATTGGGCACCGGGGAGCTGTTTTTT; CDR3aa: CSAEQGLGTGELFF
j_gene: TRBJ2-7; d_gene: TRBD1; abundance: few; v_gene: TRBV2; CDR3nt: TGTGCCAGCAGTCTACGAGGACAGGGCCTCTACGAGCAGTACTTC; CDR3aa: CASSLRGQGLYEQYF
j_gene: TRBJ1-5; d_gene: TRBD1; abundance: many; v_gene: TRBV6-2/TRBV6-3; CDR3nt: TGTGCCAGCAGTACCCCGACAGGGATTATGAGCAATCAGCCCCAGCATTTT; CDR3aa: CASSTPTGIMSNQPQHF
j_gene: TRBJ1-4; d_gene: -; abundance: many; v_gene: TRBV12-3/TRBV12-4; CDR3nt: TGTGCCAGCAGTTATTACAGGGATCCGGAAAAACTGTTTTTT; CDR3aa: CASSYYRDPEKLFF
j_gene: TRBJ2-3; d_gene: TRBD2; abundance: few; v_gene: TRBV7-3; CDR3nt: TGTGCCAGCAGTAGCGGGACTAGCGGGGGACAAGATACGCAGTATTTT; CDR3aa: CASSSGTSGGQDTQYF
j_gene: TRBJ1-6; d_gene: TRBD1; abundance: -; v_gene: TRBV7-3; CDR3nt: TGTGCCAGCAGGCAGACAGGGGGGTCCTATAATTCACCCCTCCACTTT; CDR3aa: CASRQTGGSYNSPLHF
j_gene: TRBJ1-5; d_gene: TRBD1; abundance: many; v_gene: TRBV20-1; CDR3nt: TGCAGTGCTAGAGAGGGGACAGGGGTTCAGCCCCAGCATTTT; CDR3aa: CSAREGTGVQPQHF
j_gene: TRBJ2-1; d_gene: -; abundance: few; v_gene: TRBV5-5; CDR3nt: TGTGCCAGCAGCTTGGGAGGACTTCTCTTC; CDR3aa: CASSLGGLLF
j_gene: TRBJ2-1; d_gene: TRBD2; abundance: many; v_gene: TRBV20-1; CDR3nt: TGCAGTGCTAGAGATGAAACTAGCGGGGGGTTTTGGGATGAGCAGTTCTTC; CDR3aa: CSARDETSGGFWDEQFF
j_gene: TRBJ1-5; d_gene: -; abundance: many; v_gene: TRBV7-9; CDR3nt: TGTGCCAGCAGCCCTATGGCGGGTCAGCCCCAGCATTTT; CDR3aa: CASSPMAGQPQHF
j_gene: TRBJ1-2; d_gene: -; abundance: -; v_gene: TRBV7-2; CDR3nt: TGTGCCAGCAGCTTACAGTCAGCTCCTACTATCTATGGCTACACCTTC; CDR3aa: CASSLQSAPTIYGYTF